The rows below give T cell receptor beta chains drawn from one sample of a study of regulatory T cells in long-lasting Graves disease. TCRdb reprocessed the multiplex PCR reads with MiXCR, giving one entry per CDR3 protein. The repertoire holds a few hundred thousand distinct CDR3 sequences, 23% seen once, with over 25% in the top ten. The sample in question was peripheral blood mononuclear cells (PBMCs), obtained when the disease was refractory, from a patient treated with antithyroid drugs. These receptors were taken from a female donor with Graves disease. Both conserved end residues are trimmed from each CDR3. Each record gives: clone size, J gene, V gene, CDR3 protein. Clone size is not always given. Where it is, it says once, few, many or a class for expanded clones.

abundance: many; j_gene: TRBJ1-5; v_gene: TRBV28; CDR3aa: ASSPRDRPSQPQH
abundance: NA; j_gene: TRBJ1-2; v_gene: TRBV30; CDR3aa: AWNQGSYGYT
abundance: once; j_gene: TRBJ2-5; v_gene: TRBV7-2; CDR3aa: ASSPKAWGLETQY
abundance: once; j_gene: TRBJ2-1; v_gene: TRBV29-1; CDR3aa: SVAPQGNEQF
abundance: NA; j_gene: TRBJ1-6; v_gene: TRBV6-1; CDR3aa: ASSEWSYNSPLH
abundance: many; j_gene: TRBJ1-1; v_gene: TRBV20-1; CDR3aa: SARRPRTGRTNTEAF
abundance: NA; j_gene: TRBJ1-1; v_gene: TRBV20-1; CDR3aa: SARGQGAEAF
abundance: few; j_gene: TRBJ2-7; v_gene: TRBV5-1; CDR3aa: ASSFSIAGVYEQY
abundance: few; j_gene: TRBJ2-2; v_gene: TRBV19; CDR3aa: ASSIDGRLAGATGELF
abundance: few; j_gene: TRBJ2-2; v_gene: TRBV2; CDR3aa: ASSGGIPGELF
abundance: many; j_gene: TRBJ2-5; v_gene: TRBV28; CDR3aa: ASTIGTGARETQY